This T cell receptor beta chain derives from a study of beta chain features in type 1 diabetes. The table lists this clone with a few counts. Its antigen is not identified. Study-wide results and limits: All four CD4+ subsets of Type 1 diabetes patients contained TCRB CDR3s that were moderately but significantly shorter. In cDNA sequencing, cells with high TCR expression could be over-represented. A PCR bias possibly favoring shorter templates would apply equally to patients and controls.

A CD45RO/CCR7/CD25/CD127/CD95/CD27 panel sorted naive, central memory, regulatory and stem cell-like memory CD4+ cells. What was sequenced were expressed TCRB transcripts, since all of the isolated RNA had been reverse transcribed. The repertoire was sequenced with immunoSEQ multiplex PCR; TCRdb's copy has only in-frame clones and lacks some. Of 300,000 to 450,000 clones listed, 8% to 10% are singletons. The TCR comes from a man aged 25 to 40 with type 1 diabetes. Material: central memory CD4+ T cells from blood.

The CDR3 region has the DNA TGTGCCAGCACCAAAGGGGGGTCCTCTGTTGAAAAACTGTTTTTT. The encoded protein is CASTKGGSSVEKLFF. V is TRBV6-5 and J is TRBJ1-4; tentatively, D is TRBD1 (6 bases). Trimming took 7 bases from V and 7 from J, leaving 19 bases between them. CDR3 length: 15 amino acids. Germline assignment: CDR1 MNHEY and CDR2 SVGAGI.